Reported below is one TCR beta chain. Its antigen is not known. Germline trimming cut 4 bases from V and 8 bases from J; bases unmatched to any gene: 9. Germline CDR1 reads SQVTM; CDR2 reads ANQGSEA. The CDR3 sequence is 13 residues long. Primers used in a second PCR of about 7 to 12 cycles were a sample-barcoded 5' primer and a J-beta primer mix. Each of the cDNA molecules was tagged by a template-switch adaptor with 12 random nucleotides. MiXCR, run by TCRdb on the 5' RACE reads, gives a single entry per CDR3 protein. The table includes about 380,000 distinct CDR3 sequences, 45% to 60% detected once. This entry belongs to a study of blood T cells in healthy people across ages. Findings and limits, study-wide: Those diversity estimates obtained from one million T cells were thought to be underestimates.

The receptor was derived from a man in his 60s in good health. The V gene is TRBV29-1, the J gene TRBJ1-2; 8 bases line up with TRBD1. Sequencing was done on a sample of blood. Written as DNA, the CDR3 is TGCAGCGTTGCCGGACAGGGCGTGGGGGGCTACACCTTC. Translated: CSVAGQGVGGYTF.